This TCR beta chain was found in a study of CD8+CD57+ T cells in acquired aplastic anemia. Study information: Across the sorted CD4+ and CD8+ cells, DNA amounts averaged roughly 3 ug. For CD4+ cells, healthy donors had an average of roughly 11 million reads.

From germline, CDR1 is ENHRY and CDR2 SYGVKD. Between the trimmed V and J ends, which lost 6 bases and 0 bases, there was a span of 9 bases. The CDR3 covers 14 residues. As to this clonotype: What it recognizes is unknown.

Genomic DNA served as template for TCR beta VDJ and CDR3 profiling. Using its own MiXCR run on the reads, TCRdb lists one record per CDR3 protein. The sample consists of fewer than 200,000 distinct CDR3 sequences, approximately 43% of them appearing once. Study observations and caveats: Patients were compared with controls for CD8+ Simpson's diversity, and no significant difference emerged. Common to patients and controls were roughly 30 CD8+ CDR3 sequences.

This TCR came from a human donor in good health. The material sequenced was sorted CD4+, CD8+, or CD8+CD57+ T cells (not recorded which) from PBMCs. The rearrangement joins TRBV10-3 to TRBJ2-1; the D is unclear. CDR3 sequence (DNA): TGTGCCATCAGCCTCCAGAGCTCCTACAATGAGCAGTTCTTC. It is translated as CAISLQSSYNEQFF.